Presented here are 2 T cell receptor beta chains from one specimen sequenced in a study of OX40 agonist ivuxolimab in advanced cancers. Only in-frame clones appear in the TCRdb table, and some are missing; sequencing was by immunoSEQ multiplex PCR. This table has tens of thousands of clones, approximately 84% appearing once. The specimen was CD4+ or CD8+ T cells sorted from blood, collected in a trial of the OX40 agonist ivuxolimab. The receptors come from an adult with an advanced solid tumor such as melanoma, head and neck, liver or kidney cancer.

J is TRBJ2-5 and V is TRBV6-5; 7 bases map to TRBD1. Germline V gene sequence: CDR1 MNHEY, CDR2 SVGAGI. The CDR3 contains 13 residues. The junction had 4 bases not matched to a gene; V was cut back by 6 bases and J by 3 bases. The CDR3 spells CASSRDSKETQYF. The CDR3 DNA reads TGTGCCAGCAGCAGGGACAGTAAAGAGACCCAGTACTTC.

This clone is classed as medium-sized. The chain has TRBV7-9 and TRBJ2-7; no firm D call. From germline, CDR1 is SEHNR and CDR2 FQNEAQ (reference sequence). Between the trimmed V and J ends, which lost 5 bases and 5 bases, there was a span of 10 bases. The CDR3 totals 12 residues. CDR3 sequence reads: CASSPPNHEQYF. The CDR3 coding sequence is TGTGCCAGCAGCCCCCCGAATCACGAGCAGTACTTC.